This section outlines one TCR beta chain sequence together with its context. Antigen: not known. At one of its ends the junction is not consistent with the germline gene, which may arise from a read error. The same CDR3 is also encoded by other DNA sequences in this sample. Here immunoSEQ multiplex PCR was the method, and the copy in TCRdb shows in-frame clones only, minus some. The sample records over a thousand clones, approximately 86% being singletons. The sample is drawn from a study of brain metastases from non-small cell lung cancer. General study results and limits: TCR repertoires overlapped largely between brain metastases and matched primaries. In nearly 65% of brain metastases, T-cell clones were expanded compared with matched primary tumors. Brain metastases had lower T-cell infiltration than primary tumors.

CDR1 is SQVTM and CDR2 is ANQGSEA in the germline V gene. The CDR3 runs to 14 residues. V usage is TRBV29-1 and J usage is TRBJ2-3; TRBD1 agrees at 10 bases. Sequences were obtained from primary lung tumor tissue. The sequence came from a donor at least 40 years old with non-small cell lung cancer. Here the CDR3 DNA reads TGCAGCGTTGGGGGACAGGGGTCCACAGATACACAGTATTTT. Translation: CSVGGQGSTDTQYF.